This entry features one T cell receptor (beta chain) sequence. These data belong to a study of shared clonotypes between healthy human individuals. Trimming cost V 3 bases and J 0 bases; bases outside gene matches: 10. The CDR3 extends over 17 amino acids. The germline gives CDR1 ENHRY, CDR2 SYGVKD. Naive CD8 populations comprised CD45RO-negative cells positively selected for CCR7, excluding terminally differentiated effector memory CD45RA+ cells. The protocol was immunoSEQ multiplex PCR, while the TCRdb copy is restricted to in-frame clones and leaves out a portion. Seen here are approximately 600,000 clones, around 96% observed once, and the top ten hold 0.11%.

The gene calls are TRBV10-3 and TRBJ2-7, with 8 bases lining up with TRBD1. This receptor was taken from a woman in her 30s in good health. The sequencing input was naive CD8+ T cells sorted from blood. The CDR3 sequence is CAISDPGQDISSYEQYF. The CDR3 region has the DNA TGTGCCATCAGTGATCCGGGACAGGACATCAGCTCCTACGAGCAGTACTTC.